This T cell receptor beta chain was found in a study of blood T cells in healthy people across ages. The donors, healthy Caucasians from Russia, were aged roughly 6 to 95. Each sample used at least 6 million PBMCs. Together with a sample-barcoded 5' primer, a J-beta primer mix was included in a second PCR lasting about 7 to 12 cycles. Each CDR3 protein gets one entry after TCRdb re-called the 5' RACE reads with MiXCR. The sample contains about 1.8 million distinct CDR3 sequences, 49% of which appear only once. The CDR3 totals 17 residues. CDR1 is MDHEN, CDR2 SYDVKM, per germline. V was clipped by 7 bases and J by 10 bases; unmatched bases: 15.

The genes are TRBV28 and TRBJ1-6, with 11 bases identical to TRBD1. The sequence was collected from a woman in her thirties or forties in good health. The sequencing input was blood. The CDR3 protein is CASTSPSGTGGGSPLHF. The CDR3 bases are TGTGCCAGCACCTCACCCTCCGGGACAGGGGGAGGGTCACCCCTCCACTTT.